A selection of T cell receptor beta chains follows, all from one sample in a study of cytomegalovirus exposure and HLA in healthy donors. Repertoires were generated with immunoSEQ multiplex PCR, while TCRdb's copy carries only in-frame clones and drops some. The table shows approximately 150,000 clones, with 75% to 90% occurring only once. Sequencing was done on a sample of PBMCs. These receptors were collected from a human donor in good health. The conserved cysteine and the conserved F or W are not part of the CDR3 here.

J: TRBJ1-1; V: TRBV6-5; CDR3: ASSLTGTGDCSAF
J: TRBJ1-4; V: TRBV6-5; CDR3: ASIDTALGKLF
J: TRBJ2-2; V: TRBV6-5; CDR3: ASSYFGGNTGELF
J: TRBJ2-7; V: TRBV6-1; CDR3: ASSEITGTYEQY
J: TRBJ1-1; V: TRBV29-1; CDR3: SVETGWETEAF
J: TRBJ2-3; V: TRBV18; CDR3: ASSPPTSTDTQY
J: TRBJ2-1; V: TRBV10-3; CDR3: ATEGLAGGNEQF
J: TRBJ1-3; V: TRBV2; CDR3: ATPAGGNTIY
J: TRBJ2-1; V: TRBV6-5; CDR3: ASKRDSYNEQF
J: TRBJ2-2; V: TRBV6-5; CDR3: ASSARQYPGELF
J: TRBJ2-3; V: TRBV9; CDR3: ASSRTGGPTDTQY
J: TRBJ2-1; V: TRBV25-1; CDR3: ASQGLGGVINEQF
J: TRBJ1-6; V: TRBV25-1; CDR3: ASSGSSYNSPLH
J: TRBJ1-2; V: TRBV4-1; CDR3: ASSQEEGANYGYT
J: TRBJ2-3; V: TRBV9; CDR3: ASKGRGATDTQY
J: TRBJ2-1; V: TRBV13; CDR3: ASTLAGSYNEQF
J: TRBJ2-7; V: TRBV5-4; CDR3: ASSLTLRSSYEQY
J: TRBJ2-3; V: TRBV7-2; CDR3: ASSPQAGDTDTQY
J: TRBJ2-7; V: TRBV9; CDR3: ASSVGRESSYEQY
J: TRBJ2-5; V: TRBV7-9; CDR3: ASSPAGGGETQY
J: TRBJ2-5; V: TRBV9; CDR3: ASSSPLQGEETQY
J: TRBJ2-2; V: TRBV5-1; CDR3: ARSGGGGEGTGELF
J: TRBJ1-4; V: TRBV11-2; CDR3: ASSLKGQVHEKLF
J: TRBJ2-2; V: TRBV11-3; CDR3: ASSPGGLWSGELF
J: TRBJ2-5; V: TRBV5-4; CDR3: ASSLVGAGGLGETQY
J: TRBJ1-1; V: TRBV5-1; CDR3: ASSFGTGSVNTEAF
J: TRBJ2-2; V: TRBV5-1; CDR3: ASSLVPVGQGGGELF
J: TRBJ2-7; V: TRBV7-9; CDR3: ASSPLGVSYEQY
J: TRBJ2-7; V: TRBV2; CDR3: ASREIGSYEQY
J: TRBJ1-1; V: TRBV9; CDR3: ASSGVQDGRGRAF
J: TRBJ1-2; V: TRBV20-1; CDR3: SAGAYNGYT
J: TRBJ1-1; V: TRBV27; CDR3: ASSLSRMSVTEAF
J: TRBJ1-2; V: TRBV2; CDR3: ASMGQGERSYT
J: TRBJ2-7; V: TRBV7-6; CDR3: ASSPEPFYEQY
J: TRBJ2-7; V: TRBV12-5; CDR3: ASGTHRGTYEQY
J: TRBJ1-5; V: TRBV2; CDR3: ASSEMVDRRYSNQPQH
J: TRBJ2-1; V: TRBV5-4; CDR3: ASSLNNYNEQF
J: TRBJ2-5; V: TRBV13; CDR3: ASSPSGLLQETQY
J: TRBJ2-5; V: TRBV6-6; CDR3: ASRGLSQQGGETQY
J: TRBJ1-5; V: TRBV5-6; CDR3: ASSSRQQYSNQPQH
J: TRBJ1-2; V: TRBV7-6; CDR3: ASSLAPGTGDGYT
J: TRBJ1-1; V: TRBV19; CDR3: ASSVRDTLNTEAF
J: TRBJ2-1; V: TRBV6-5; CDR3: ASRDRVGEQF
J: TRBJ1-1; V: TRBV18; CDR3: ASSLGQGGYTEAF
J: TRBJ1-5; V: TRBV2; CDR3: ASSEDRQLQPQH
J: TRBJ2-7; V: TRBV4-3; CDR3: ASSQLRQGAYEQY
J: TRBJ2-7; V: TRBV7-8; CDR3: ASSGHRGSSSYEQY
J: TRBJ2-7; V: TRBV7-9; CDR3: SSSPTRGVAYEQY
J: TRBJ2-5; V: TRBV27; CDR3: ASSKTDRSGETQY
J: TRBJ2-2; V: TRBV7-9; CDR3: ASSGDRGSNTGELF
J: TRBJ2-3; V: TRBV5-1; CDR3: ASSERQGWTDTQY
J: TRBJ2-3; V: TRBV5-1; CDR3: ASSDGTLSTDTQY
J: TRBJ1-1; V: TRBV12-5; CDR3: ASGPTDTEAF
J: TRBJ2-1; V: TRBV5-1; CDR3: ASSPYSRDYDNEQF
J: TRBJ1-1; V: TRBV6-5; CDR3: ASSYRGFTEAF